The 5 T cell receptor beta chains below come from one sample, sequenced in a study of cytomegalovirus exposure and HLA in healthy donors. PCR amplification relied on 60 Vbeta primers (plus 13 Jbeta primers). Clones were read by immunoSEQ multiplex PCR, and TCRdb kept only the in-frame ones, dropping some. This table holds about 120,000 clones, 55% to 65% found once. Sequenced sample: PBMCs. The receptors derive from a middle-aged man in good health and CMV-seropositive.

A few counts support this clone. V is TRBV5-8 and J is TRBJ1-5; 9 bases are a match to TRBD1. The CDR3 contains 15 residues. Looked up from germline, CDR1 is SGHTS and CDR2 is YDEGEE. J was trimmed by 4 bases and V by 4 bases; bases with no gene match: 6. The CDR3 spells CASSTGTGRNQPQHF. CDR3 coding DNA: TGTGCCAGCAGCACAGGGACAGGGAGGAATCAGCCCCAGCATTTT.

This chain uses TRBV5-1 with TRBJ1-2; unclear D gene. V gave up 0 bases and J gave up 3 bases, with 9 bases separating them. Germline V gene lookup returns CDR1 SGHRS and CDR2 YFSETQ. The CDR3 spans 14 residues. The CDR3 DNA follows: TGCGCCAGCAGCTTGGCCACTACGGACTATGGCTACACCTTC. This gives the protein CASSLATTDYGYTF. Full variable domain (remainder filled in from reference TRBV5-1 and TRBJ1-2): KAGVTQTPRYLIKTRGQQVTLSCSPISGHRSVSWYQQTPGQGLQFLFEYFSETQRNKGNFPGRFSGRQFSNSRSEMNVSTLELGDSALYLCASSLATTDYGYTFGSGTRLTVV.

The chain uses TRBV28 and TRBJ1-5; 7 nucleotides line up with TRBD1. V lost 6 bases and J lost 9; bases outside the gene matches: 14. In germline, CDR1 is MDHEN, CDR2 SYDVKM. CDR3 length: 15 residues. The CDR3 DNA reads TGTGCCAGCAGAACGCCGACAGGGTCTGATGGGCCCCAGCATTTT. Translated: CASRTPTGSDGPQHF.

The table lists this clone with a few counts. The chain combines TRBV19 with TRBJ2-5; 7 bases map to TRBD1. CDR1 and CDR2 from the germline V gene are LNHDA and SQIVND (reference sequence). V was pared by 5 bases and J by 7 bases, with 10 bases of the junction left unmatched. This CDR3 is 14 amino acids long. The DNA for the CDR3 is TGTGCCAGTAGTCAAGGACAGGTCAGTGGGACCCAGTACTTC. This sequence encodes CASSQGQVSGTQYF.

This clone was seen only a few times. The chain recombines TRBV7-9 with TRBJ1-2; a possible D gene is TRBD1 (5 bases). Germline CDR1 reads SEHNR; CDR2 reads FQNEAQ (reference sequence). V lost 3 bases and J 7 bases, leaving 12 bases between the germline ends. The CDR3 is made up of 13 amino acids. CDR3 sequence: CASSFREGPGYTF. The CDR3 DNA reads TGTGCCAGCAGCTTCAGGGAGGGCCCTGGCTACACCTTC.